This entry features one T cell receptor (beta chain) sequence. The sample belongs to a study of blood T cell repertoires in COVID-19. Across the whole study: COVID-19 samples, acute and convalescent, were from the United States, Italy and Spain.

CDR1 and CDR2 (germline): MNHNS, SASEGT. The CDR3 has 14 amino acids. V dropped 1 base and J dropped 5 bases, with 9 bases sitting between them. Study processing details: Reference gene primer amplification in the assay estimated nucleated cell counts. The data were produced by immunoSEQ multiplex PCR, yet TCRdb's version contains in-frame clones alone and is incomplete. V and J calls and clone size come straight from that table; D and trimming were deduced from the DNA. The repertoire holds 70,000 to 100,000 clones, with more than 90% as singletons. Specimen: peripheral blood. The TCR comes from a man in his fifties or sixties with acute or convalescent COVID-19. The V gene is TRBV6-1, the J gene TRBJ1-5; D is ambiguous. CDR3: CASSEGAQHQPQHF. In DNA form, the CDR3 reads TGTGCCAGCAGTGAAGGTGCACAGCATCAGCCCCAGCATTTT.